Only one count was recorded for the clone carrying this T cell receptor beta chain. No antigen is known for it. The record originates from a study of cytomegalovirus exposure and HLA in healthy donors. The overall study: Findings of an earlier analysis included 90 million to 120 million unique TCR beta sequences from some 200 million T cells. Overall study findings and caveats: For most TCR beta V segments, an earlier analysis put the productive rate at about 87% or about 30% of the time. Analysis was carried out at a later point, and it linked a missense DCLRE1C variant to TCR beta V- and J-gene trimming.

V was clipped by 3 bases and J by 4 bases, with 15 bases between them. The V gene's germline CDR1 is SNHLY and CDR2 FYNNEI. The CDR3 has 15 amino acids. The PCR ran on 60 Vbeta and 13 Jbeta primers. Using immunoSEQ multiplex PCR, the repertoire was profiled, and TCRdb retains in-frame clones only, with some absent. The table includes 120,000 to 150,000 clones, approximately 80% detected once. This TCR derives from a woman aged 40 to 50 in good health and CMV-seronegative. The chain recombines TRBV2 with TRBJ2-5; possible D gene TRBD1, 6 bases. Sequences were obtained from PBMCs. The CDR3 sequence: CASSDVGGRGETQYF. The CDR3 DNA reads TGTGCCAGCAGTGATGTAGGGGGTAGGGGAGAGACCCAGTACTTC.